This T cell receptor (beta chain) is from a study of T cells in Graves' hyperthyroidism and ophthalmopathy (dated by TCRdb to the late 2010s). Regarding the study in general: Peripheral blood samples were taken at the time of initial diagnosis, prior to any treatment. A discovery cohort of around 100 patients, approximately 44 with Graves' ophthalmopathy and about 58 with stable Graves' hyperthyroidism, was used to find distinguishing TCR V-J signatures. Whether ophthalmopathy could be predicted prospectively was tested in an independent validation cohort made up of 18 to 20 hyperthyroidism patients plus 17 patients who later progressed to ophthalmopathy. For training and testing, the 100 or so patients in the discovery cohort were randomly divided in a 7:3 ratio. In about 6 Graves' hyperthyroidism patients, the study also compared T-cell repertoires from thyroid tissue with T-cell repertoires from blood. Once sampling was done, hyperthyroidism patients were given methimazole at a starting dose of 30 mg daily, whereas ophthalmopathy patients were given high-dose intravenous methylprednisolone. TCR Vbeta CDR3 sequencing of 130 to 150 peripheral blood samples (approximately 44 ophthalmopathy, 75 or so hyperthyroidism and approximately 17 progressor patients) is reported in the paper.

The TCR beta CDR3 regions were amplified from the RNA transcripts. A first-round RT-PCR of the TCR CDR3 used the HTBI primer set with the Qiagen OneStep RT-PCR kit. Libraries were constructed in a second round of multiplex PCR, after which size selection and purification were performed. The libraries were sequenced on an Illumina HiSeq2000 using paired-end 100 bp reads. As for the authors' bioinformatics: Raw data were processed with SOAPnuke, discarding reads with adapters, uncalled bases, mean Phred below 15, or no exact constant-primer or identifier match. High-quality paired reads were merged with COPE v1.2.5, and unique nucleotide sequences were defined as clonotypes. MiTCR v1.1 was used to align the clonotypes against IMGT TRBV, TRBD and TRBJ reference segments. Analysis was restricted to V-J combinations with a frequency above 0.0001, which covered about 99% of repertoires. A TCS score was defined as the ratio between F50 (clonal expansion) and ExV (chaos), using BLOSUM62-based TCRdist between CDR3 peptides within each V-J. Welch's t-statistics and random forest reduced 500 to 550 V-J features to roughly 13, which were used in a naive Bayes classifier (R e1071). TCRdb reworked the public reads: Q25 trimming with fastp, MiXCR clone assembly, productive beta chains retained. Rows merge per CDR3 protein into single entries with the most common DNA and genes. TCRdb, rather than the study authors, made the V and J calls. Present in this sample are roughly 330,000 distinct CDR3 sequences, roughly 17% of which were seen just once. Of the sample, approximately 33% is held by the ten largest clones.

What the authors observed across the whole study: In validation, the model predicted progression to ophthalmopathy with 55% to 71% sensitivity and 72% to 75% specificity, a median of approximately 6.5 months before onset. A 13 V-J signature model separated ophthalmopathy from stable hyperthyroidism, with nearly 90% sensitivity and 81.08% specificity in cross-validation and 80%/75% in testing. No statistical method was used to fix the sample size in advance, and group allocation was not hidden from the investigators. Most expanded thyroid clonotypes (frequency above 0.001) were also found in blood, which suggests that blood repertoires may mirror thyroid immune responses.

This clonotype was detected a few times. Its recognized antigen is unknown. Qualities for individual bases were not recorded, and no much larger clone is one base off. A patient counted as having stable Graves' hyperthyroidism if no progression to ophthalmopathy occurred over 18 months of follow-up. Hyperthyroidism patients were newly diagnosed, with disease duration under 2 months, and aged 18 to 65 years. Patients with uncontrolled infections, other autoimmune diseases, pregnancy or lactation were excluded. Diagnoses relied on clinical symptoms, serum thyroxine and TRAb, thyroid ultrasound and orbital computed tomography. PBMCs were isolated from 10 ml of fresh peripheral blood by Ficoll-Paque density gradient centrifugation. Total RNA was extracted with Trizol reagent, and quality was checked on an Agilent 2100 Bioanalyzer. Material for sequencing was blood. The receptor was isolated from a man aged 25-45 years with Graves' hyperthyroidism.

CDR3 protein: CATSDPGTGVTGELFF. The sequenced DNA: TGTGCCACCAGTGATCCCGGGACAGGGGTGACCGGGGAGCTGTTTTTT. The V and J segments used are TRBV24-1 and TRBJ2-2; the junction holds 10 bases that match TRBD1. The CDR3 contains 16 residues, cysteine and phenylalanine counted. The only DNA kept is the CDR3, 48 bases in frame from the first base. V trim: 3 bases; J trim: 5 bases; unmatched bases: 5. The germline V gene encodes CDR1 KGHDR and CDR2 SFDVKD.